This TCR beta chain was captured in a study of T cell responses to AZD1222 COVID-19 vaccine. About the study: Pooling covered second doses at about 4 or about 12 weeks. Study findings and constraints: Baseline testing showed seropositivity in only five to seven AZD1222 recipients. Regions left unmutated in variants are reportedly the target of nearly half of spike-specific TCRs. Clonal diversity was possibly underestimated, and white British individuals and females predominated among donors.

Clones were read by immunoSEQ multiplex PCR, and TCRdb kept only the in-frame ones, dropping some. Of about 99,000 clones in the sample, about 90% were seen once. V lost 4 bases and J lost 3; bases outside the gene matches: 13. This CDR3 region has 18 residues. CDR1 LGHDT and CDR2 YNNKEL come from the germline V gene (reference sequence). This clone has just a few counts. Its antigen is not identified. V usage is TRBV3-1 (or the pseudogene TRBV3-2) and J usage is TRBJ2-7; 12 bases are a match to TRBD2. The source was peripheral blood, collected on day 0 of AZD1222 vaccination. This TCR was sampled from an adult in good health. CDR3 bases: TGTGCCAGCAGCCGTACCCCCGGGACTAGCGGGCTGGGCTACGAGCAGTACTTC. This encodes CASSRTPGTSGLGYEQYF.